Given below is one TCR beta chain in context. Its antigen is unknown. This entry comes from a study of type 1 regulatory T cells. Looking at the study overall: An in vitro protocol generated T-allo10, a Tr1-enriched, alloantigen-specific CD4 T cell product. The study's findings and limits: Tr1 cells had a more restricted TCR repertoire than non-Tr1 cells.

TCRdb itself ran the reads through MiXCR, one entry per CDR3 protein. The sample has 55,000 to 65,000 distinct CDR3 sequences, 55% to 65% seen once; the top ten hold over 1.5%. V lost 3 bases to trimming and J lost 4 bases; unmatched junction nucleotides: 12. CDR3 length: 17 residues. The germline V gene encodes CDR1 SGHNT and CDR2 YYREEE (reference sequence). The origin of this receptor is a human donor in good health. Sequenced: cultured non-Tr1 T cells, either the whole culture or a sorted T cell fraction (not recorded which). The rearrangement joins TRBV5-4 to TRBJ2-2; 7 nucleotides match TRBD2. CDR3 sequence reads: CASSSERWAGATGELFF. The CDR3 nucleotides are TGTGCCAGCAGCTCGGAAAGGTGGGCGGGAGCCACCGGGGAGCTGTTTTTT.